The 4 T cell receptor beta chains listed next were all sequenced from one sample in a study of control samples from healthy donors and cancer patients. Repertoires were generated with immunoSEQ multiplex PCR, while TCRdb's copy carries only in-frame clones and drops some. The sample comprises 100,000 to 130,000 clones, 82% of which are singletons, and roughly 6.5% rests with the top ten. The sample comprised blood. Receptor source: a man aged 18 to 30 in good health.

CDR3 coding DNA: TGTGCCAGCAGAACCTCGGACGGCTACGAGCAGTACTTC. The encoded protein is CASRTSDGYEQYF. The V gene is TRBV6-6, the J gene TRBJ2-7; unclear D gene. Germline-derived CDR1 and CDR2 are MNHNY and SVGAGI (reference sequence). Deletions cut 6 bases from V and 3 bases from J, with 12 bases between. This CDR3 is 13 amino acids long.

The V and J genes are TRBV14 and TRBJ2-1, with D hard to call. The CDR3 has 15 amino acids. Deletions cut 8 bases from V and 0 bases from J, with 14 bases between. Germline V gene sequence: CDR1 SGHDN, CDR2 FVKESK. In DNA, the CDR3 is TGTGCCAGCCCCCCTGGGAAGGGCTCCTACAATGAGCAGTTCTTC. This sequence encodes CASPPGKGSYNEQFF.

The chain combines TRBV7-9 with TRBJ2-5; D tentatively reads TRBD1 or TRBD2 (6 bases each). Between the trimmed V and J ends, which lost 5 bases and 6 bases, there was a span of 16 bases. CDR3 length: 14 amino acids. The V gene's germline CDR1 is SEHNR and CDR2 FQNEAQ (reference sequence). The CDR3 nucleotides read TGTGCCAGCAGCAAGACTGGGGGGCTCCAGACCCAGTACTTC. Protein sequence: CASSKTGGLQTQYF.

This clone occurred a few times. The chain has TRBV27 and TRBJ1-5; D not resolved. This CDR3 region has 12 residues. Deletions cut 4 bases from V and 4 bases from J, with 5 bases between. Germline V CDR1 and CDR2: MNHEY, SMNVEV (reference sequence). CDR3 amino acids: CASSSPNQPQHF. CDR3 bases: TGTGCCAGCAGTTCCCCTAATCAGCCCCAGCATTTT.